What follows are 18 T cell receptor beta chains derived from one specimen sequenced in a study of shared clonotypes between healthy human individuals. CD45RO-negative CD8 cells positively selected for CCR7 made up the naive population, which excluded terminally differentiated effector memory CD45RA+ cells. The protocol was immunoSEQ multiplex PCR, while the TCRdb copy is restricted to in-frame clones and leaves out a portion. The sample contains fewer than 700,000 clones, 85% to 95% of which appear only once. The sequenced material came from naive CD8+ T cells sorted from blood. The receptors here all came from a young woman in good health.

Worth noting for this clone: Other nucleotide sequences in the sample specify the same CDR3. The CDR3 coding sequence is TGCGCCAGCAGCTTGGCCTTAGCGGGTGGAACAGATACGCAGTATTTT. Its protein is CASSLALAGGTDTQYF. V usage is TRBV5-1 and J usage is TRBJ2-3, with 7 nucleotides matching TRBD2. Germline V CDR1 and CDR2: SGHRS, YFSETQ. This CDR3 is built from 16 residues. Losses at the gene ends were 0 bases for V and 3 bases for J; bases not matched to a gene: 7.

The V and J genes are TRBV4-1 and TRBJ2-1, with 8 bases matching TRBD1. The CDR3 is 13 residues long. Trimming took 3 bases from V and 8 from J; bases not matched to a gene: 3. Germline V gene sequence: CDR1 MGHRA, CDR2 YSYEKL. CDR3 nucleotides: TGCGCCAGCAGCCACAGGGGGCCGTATGAGCAGTTCTTC. Protein product: CASSHRGPYEQFF.

The J gene is TRBJ1-1, the V gene TRBV7-3; D is unresolved. Germline lookup yields CDR1 SGHTA and CDR2 FQGTGA. V was clipped by 5 bases and J by 2 bases, with 12 bases between them. The CDR3 is made up of 14 amino acids. DNA for the CDR3: TGTGCCAGCAGCCCGCAGGTCCTAAACACTGAAGCTTTCTTT. Its protein is CASSPQVLNTEAFF. The whole variable domain, remainder taken from reference TRBV7-3 and TRBJ1-1, is GAGVSQTPSNKVTEKGKYVELRCDPISGHTALYWYRQSLGQGPEFLIYFQGTGAADDSGLPNDRFFAVRPEGSVSTLKIQRTERGDSAVYLCASSPQVLNTEAFFGQGTRLTVV.

The V gene is TRBV7-8, the J gene TRBJ1-4; tentatively, D is TRBD1 (6 bases). This CDR3 region has 19 residues. The germline V gene encodes CDR1 SGHVS and CDR2 FQNEAQ. Trimming cost V 2 bases and J 0 bases, with 19 bases left between them. The chain's CDR3 is CASSLLYLQGVATNEKLFF. CDR3 bases: TGTGCCAGCAGCTTACTCTATTTACAGGGAGTTGCAACTAATGAAAAACTGTTTTTT.

This sequence joins TRBV2 and TRBJ1-5, with a weak D call TRBD1 (6 bases). Per germline, CDR1 SNHLY and CDR2 FYNNEI. V lost 0 bases and J lost 2, with 11 bases in between. This CDR3 spans 16 amino acids. The CDR3 nucleotides are TGTGCCAGCAGTGAAGCGAGGACAGCCCGCAATCAGCCCCAGCATTTT. This encodes CASSEARTARNQPQHF.

A word on this clone: The same CDR3 also results from other DNA sequences found in this sample. The chain carries TRBV10-1 and TRBJ2-2, with D unclear. Germline CDR1 WNHNN, CDR2 SYGVQD (reference sequence). The CDR3 length is 12 residues. Between the trimmed V and J ends, which lost 3 bases and 5 bases, there was a span of 4 bases. The CDR3 reads CASSESTGELFF. CDR3 nucleotide sequence: TGCGCCAGCAGTGAAAGTACCGGGGAGCTGTTTTTT.

The chain recombines TRBV5-1 with TRBJ1-2; D gene unclear. Per germline, CDR1 SGHRS and CDR2 YFSETQ. The CDR3 covers 12 residues. Trimming cost V 1 base and J 5 bases, with 6 bases left between them. The CDR3: CASSLTGYGYTF. The CDR3 DNA follows: TGCGCCAGCAGCTTGACGGGGTATGGCTACACCTTC.

CDR3 residues: CASSLEGSNQPQHF. The CDR3 nucleotides are TGCGCCAGCAGCTTGGAGGGTAGCAATCAGCCCCAGCATTTT. The chain links TRBV5-1 to TRBJ1-5; no clear D. The V end was cut by 0 bases, the J end by 0 bases, with 4 bases between. This CDR3 comprises 14 residues. Germline V lookup: CDR1 SGHRS, CDR2 YFSETQ.

This clone was seen just once. The chain joins TRBV18 to TRBJ2-7; 14 bases are a match to TRBD2. V was pared by 0 bases and J by 7 bases, with 5 bases of the junction left unmatched. CDR3 size: 16 residues. Germline values: CDR1 KGHSH, CDR2 LQKENI. The CDR3 DNA sequence: TGTGCCAGCTCACCACCCCTGGGACTAGCGGGAGTTGAGCAGTACTTC. Amino acid sequence: CASSPPLGLAGVEQYF.

The chain is built from TRBV6-1 and TRBJ2-1; 7 positions match TRBD1. Trimming took 7 bases from V and 1 from J; bases not matched to a gene: 4. From germline, CDR1 is MNHNS and CDR2 SASEGT. CDR3 length: 14 amino acids. CDR3 loop: CASTDRASYNEQFF. The CDR3 DNA sequence: TGTGCCAGCACCGACAGGGCTTCCTACAATGAGCAGTTCTTC.

This rearrangement joins TRBV5-4 to TRBJ2-7; 14 bases agree with TRBD2. The CDR3 consists of 14 residues. The V gene end was trimmed by 3 bases and the J gene end by 5 bases; junction bases not matched to a gene: 1. In germline, CDR1 is SGHNT, CDR2 YYREEE (reference sequence). In DNA, the CDR3 is TGTGCCAGCAGCTGGGGACTAGCGGGAGACGAGCAGTACTTC. Translating gives CASSWGLAGDEQYF.

J is TRBJ1-5 and V is TRBV28; D is possibly TRBD1 (5 bases). Germline CDR1 MDHEN, CDR2 SYDVKM. CDR3 size: 13 residues. Trimming left V 5 bases short and J 3 bases short, with 8 bases between. The CDR3 reads CASSDSYNQPQHF. The CDR3, as DNA: TGTGCCAGCAGTGACAGTTACAATCAGCCCCAGCATTTT.

The chain recombines TRBV29-1 with TRBJ2-3; 8 bases agree with TRBD2. The CDR3 runs to 16 residues. Trimming removed 7 bases from V and 5 bases from J; junction bases left unmatched: 17. Germline CDR1 and CDR2: SQVTM and ANQGSEA. The CDR3 loop reads CSALAGTGGLLDTQYF. DNA for the CDR3: TGCAGCGCTCTCGCCGGGACGGGAGGGCTACTAGATACGCAGTATTTT.

The chain carries TRBV5-4 and TRBJ2-2, with no clear D. CDR1 and CDR2 (germline): SGHNT, YYREEE (reference sequence). Trimming took off 4 bases at V and 6 bases at J, with 7 bases between the two ends. This CDR3 region has 12 residues. The CDR3 spells CASSLGPGELFF. The DNA for the CDR3 is TGTGCCAGCAGCCTGGGTCCCGGGGAGCTGTTTTTT. Supplemented by reference TRBV5-4 and TRBJ2-2, the full variable domain reads ETGVTQSPTHLIKTRGQQVTLRCSSQSGHNTVSWYQQALGQGPQFIFQYYREEENGRGNFPPRFSGLQFPNYSSELNVNALELDDSALYLCASSLGPGELFFGEGSRLTVL.

This rearrangement joins TRBV7-9 to TRBJ1-2; weak D call: TRBD1 (5 bases). Per germline, CDR1 SEHNR and CDR2 FQNEAQ (reference sequence). This CDR3 is built from 16 residues. Trimming left V 2 bases short and J 0 bases short, with 13 bases between. CDR3 nucleotide sequence: TGTGCCAGCAGCTTATCGTTAGGGGCAGCTAACTATGGCTACACCTTC. It codes for CASSLSLGAANYGYTF.

The V call is TRBV6-5, the J call TRBJ1-5; D gene uncertain. CDR1 is MNHEY and CDR2 is SVGAGI in the germline V gene. V lost 0 bases and J 4 bases, leaving 4 bases between the germline ends. The CDR3 covers 13 residues. CDR3 in DNA: TGTGCCAGCAGTTACTCTTCAAATCAGCCCCAGCATTTT. Encoded protein: CASSYSSNQPQHF.

The chain links TRBV7-9 to TRBJ2-5, with a tentative D call TRBD2 (7 bases). Between the trimmed V and J ends, which lost 10 bases and 11 bases, there was a span of 32 bases. The CDR3 length is 16 residues. Germline lookup yields CDR1 SEHNR and CDR2 FQNEAQ (reference sequence). The chain's CDR3 is CATPSDAAGVQGEQYF. In DNA form, the CDR3 reads TGTGCCACGCCCTCCGATGCGGCGGGAGTACAGGGAGAGCAGTACTTC.

The chain recombines TRBV7-9 with TRBJ2-5; TRBD1 matches 7 bases. V lost 2 bases and J lost 2; bases outside the gene matches: 5. CDR3 length equals 15 residues. CDR1 is SEHNR, CDR2 FQNEAQ, per germline (reference sequence). The CDR3, as DNA: TGTGCCAGCAGCTTACCAAGGACAGGTCAAGAGACCCAGTACTTC. Its translation: CASSLPRTGQETQYF.